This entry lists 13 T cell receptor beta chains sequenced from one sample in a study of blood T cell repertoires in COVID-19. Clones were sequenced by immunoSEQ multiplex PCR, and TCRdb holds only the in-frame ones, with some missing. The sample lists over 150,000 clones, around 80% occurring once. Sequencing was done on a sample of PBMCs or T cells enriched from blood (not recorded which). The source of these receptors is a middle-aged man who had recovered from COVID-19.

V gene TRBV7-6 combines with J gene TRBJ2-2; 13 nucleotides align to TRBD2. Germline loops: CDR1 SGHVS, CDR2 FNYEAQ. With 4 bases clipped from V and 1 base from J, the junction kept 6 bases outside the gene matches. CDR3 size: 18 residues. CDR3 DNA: TGTGCCAGCAGCTCCCGGACTAGCGGGGGAAGGAACACCGGGGAGCTGTTTTTT. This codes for CASSSRTSGGRNTGELFF.

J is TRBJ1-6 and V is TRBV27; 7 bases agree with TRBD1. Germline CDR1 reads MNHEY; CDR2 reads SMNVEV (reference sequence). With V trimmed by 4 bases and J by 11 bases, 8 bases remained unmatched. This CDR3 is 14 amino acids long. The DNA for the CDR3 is TGTGCCAGCAGTTGGACAGGTCTTGAGGCACCCCTCCACTTT. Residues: CASSWTGLEAPLHF.

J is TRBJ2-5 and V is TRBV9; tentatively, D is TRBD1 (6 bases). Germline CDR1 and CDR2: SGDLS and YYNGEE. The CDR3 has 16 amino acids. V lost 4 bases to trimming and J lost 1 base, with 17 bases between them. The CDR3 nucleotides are TGTGCCAGCAGCCGAACCCCACAGGGTACCCAAGAGACCCAGTACTTC. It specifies CASSRTPQGTQETQYF.

The CDR3 sequence is CASSAGQGIAGNTIYF. CDR3 nucleotides: TGTGCCAGCAGCGCCGGACAGGGAATTGCTGGAAACACCATATATTTT. The V gene is TRBV5-6, the J gene TRBJ1-3; 8 bases map to TRBD1. The CDR3 covers 16 residues. V lost 4 bases, J lost 2 bases, and 8 bases stayed unmatched. Germline V gives CDR1 SGHDT, CDR2 YYEEEE.

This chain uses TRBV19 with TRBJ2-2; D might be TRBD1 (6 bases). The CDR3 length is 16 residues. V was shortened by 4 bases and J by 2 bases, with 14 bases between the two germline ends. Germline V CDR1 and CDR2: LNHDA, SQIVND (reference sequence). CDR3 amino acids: CASSTLPGHNTGELFF. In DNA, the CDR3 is TGTGCCAGTAGTACCCTACCGGGACATAACACCGGGGAGCTGTTTTTT.

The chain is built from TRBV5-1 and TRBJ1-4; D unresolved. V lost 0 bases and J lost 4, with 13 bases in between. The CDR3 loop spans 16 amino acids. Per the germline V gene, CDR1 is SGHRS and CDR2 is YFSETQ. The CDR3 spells CASSLASSTSNEKLFF. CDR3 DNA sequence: TGCGCCAGCAGCTTGGCTTCCTCGACAAGTAATGAAAAACTGTTTTTT.

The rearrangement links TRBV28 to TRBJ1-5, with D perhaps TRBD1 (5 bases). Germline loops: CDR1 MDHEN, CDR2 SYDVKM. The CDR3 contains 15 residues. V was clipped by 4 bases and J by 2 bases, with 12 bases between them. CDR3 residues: CASSSHQGGNQPQHF. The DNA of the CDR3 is TGTGCCAGCAGTTCACATCAGGGCGGCAATCAGCCCCAGCATTTT.

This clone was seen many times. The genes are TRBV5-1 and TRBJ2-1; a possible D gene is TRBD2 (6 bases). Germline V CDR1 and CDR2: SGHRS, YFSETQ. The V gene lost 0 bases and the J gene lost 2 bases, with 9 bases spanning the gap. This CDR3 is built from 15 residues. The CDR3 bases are TGCGCCAGCAGCTTGGATAGGACTACCTACAATGAGCAGTTCTTC. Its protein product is CASSLDRTTYNEQFF. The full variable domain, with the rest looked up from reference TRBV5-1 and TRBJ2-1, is KAGVTQTPRYLIKTRGQQVTLSCSPISGHRSVSWYQQTPGQGLQFLFEYFSETQRNKGNFPGRFSGRQFSNSRSEMNVSTLELGDSALYLCASSLDRTTYNEQFFGPGTRLTVL.

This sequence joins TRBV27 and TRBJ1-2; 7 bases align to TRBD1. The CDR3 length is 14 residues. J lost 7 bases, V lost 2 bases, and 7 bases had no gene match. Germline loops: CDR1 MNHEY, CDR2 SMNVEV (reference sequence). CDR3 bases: TGTGCCAGCAGTTTAGAGGGGGCACCGGGTGGCTACACCTTC. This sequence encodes CASSLEGAPGGYTF.

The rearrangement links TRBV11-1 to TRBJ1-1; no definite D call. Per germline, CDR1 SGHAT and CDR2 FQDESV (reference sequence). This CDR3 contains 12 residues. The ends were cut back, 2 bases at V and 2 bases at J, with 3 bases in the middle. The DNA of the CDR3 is TGTGCCAGCAGCTTATATAACACTGAAGCTTTCTTT. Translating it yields CASSLYNTEAFF.

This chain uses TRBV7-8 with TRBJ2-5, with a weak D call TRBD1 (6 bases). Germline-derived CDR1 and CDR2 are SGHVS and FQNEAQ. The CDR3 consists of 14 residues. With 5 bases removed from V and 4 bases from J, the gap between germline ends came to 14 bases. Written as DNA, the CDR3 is TGTGCCAGCAGCCCAGACAGGAACCGAGAGACCCAGTACTTC. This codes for CASSPDRNRETQYF.

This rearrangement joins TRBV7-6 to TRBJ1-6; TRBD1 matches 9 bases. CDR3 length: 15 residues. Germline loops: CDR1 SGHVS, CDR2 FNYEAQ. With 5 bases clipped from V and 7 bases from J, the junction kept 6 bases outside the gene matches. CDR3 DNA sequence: TGTGCCAGCAGCCCGGGACAGGGACCGAATTCACCCCTCCACTTT. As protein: CASSPGQGPNSPLHF.

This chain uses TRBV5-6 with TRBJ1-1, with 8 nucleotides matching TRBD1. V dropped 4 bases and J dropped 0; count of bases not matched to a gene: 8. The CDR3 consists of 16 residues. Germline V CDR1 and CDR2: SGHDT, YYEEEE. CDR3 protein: CASSPGTGQMNTEAFF. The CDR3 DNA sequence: TGTGCCAGCAGCCCCGGGACAGGACAGATGAACACTGAAGCTTTCTTT.